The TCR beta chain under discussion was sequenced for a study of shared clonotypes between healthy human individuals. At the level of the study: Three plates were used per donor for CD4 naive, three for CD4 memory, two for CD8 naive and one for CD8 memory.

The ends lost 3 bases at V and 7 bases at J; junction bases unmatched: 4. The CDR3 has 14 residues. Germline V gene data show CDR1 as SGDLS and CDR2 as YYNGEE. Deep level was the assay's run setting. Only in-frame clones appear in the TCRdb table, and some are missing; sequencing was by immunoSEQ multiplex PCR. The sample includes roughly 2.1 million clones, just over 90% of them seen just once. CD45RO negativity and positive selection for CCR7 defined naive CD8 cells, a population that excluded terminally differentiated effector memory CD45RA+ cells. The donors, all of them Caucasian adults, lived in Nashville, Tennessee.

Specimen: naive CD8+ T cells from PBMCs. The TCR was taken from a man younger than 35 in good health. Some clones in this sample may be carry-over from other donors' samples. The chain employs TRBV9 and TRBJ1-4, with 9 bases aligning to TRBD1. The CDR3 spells CASSGGTGPEKLFF. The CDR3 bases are TGTGCCAGCAGCGGAGGGACAGGGCCTGAAAAACTGTTTTTT.